This entry is about one T cell receptor beta chain. Its cognate antigen is unknown. This sample is drawn from a study of radiotherapy plus CTLA-4 blockade in lung cancer. The study, taken as a whole, reports: The study found tumor-derived TCR clones expanded in blood after radiotherapy plus ipilimumab.

Produced via immunoSEQ multiplex PCR; TCRdb's table is partial and in-frame only. The sample carries about 90,000 clones, roughly four fifths recorded once. People whose metastatic non-small-cell lung cancer was chemo-refractory got focal radiation along with CTLA-4 blockade by ipilimumab. Germline V gene lookup returns CDR1 LNHDA and CDR2 SQIVND (reference sequence). The CDR3 has 16 amino acids. V lost 3 bases to trimming and J lost 3 bases; unmatched junction nucleotides: 6. This sample comprised peripheral blood, obtained from a patient treated with radiotherapy plus ipilimumab. This receptor was identified in a human donor with non-small cell lung cancer that progressed on radiotherapy plus ipilimumab. The genes are TRBV19 and TRBJ2-4, with 9 bases fitting TRBD2. The CDR3: CASSIRLAGFKNIQYF. The CDR3, as DNA: TGTGCCAGTAGTATCCGGCTAGCGGGATTCAAAAACATTCAGTACTTC.